Shown below are 25 T cell receptor beta chains from a single sample sequenced in a study of T cells in Graves' hyperthyroidism and ophthalmopathy. Amplified TCR beta CDR3 regions derived from RNA transcripts. With the HTBI primer set, the TCR CDR3 went through a first round of RT-PCR. TCRdb fed the multiplex PCR reads into MiXCR, producing one record per CDR3 protein. This sample carries 610,000 or so distinct CDR3 sequences, 46% of them seen once, and the ten largest clones take about 8.3%. Sequencing was carried out using peripheral blood or thyroid tissue (not recorded which). These receptors came from a woman aged 18-35 years with Graves' hyperthyroidism.

This clonotype appeared many times. The V call is TRBV20-1, the J call TRBJ1-1, with D perhaps matching TRBD1 (6 bases). The V gene lost 6 bases and the J gene lost 4 bases, with 15 bases spanning the gap. Germline V CDR1 and CDR2: DFQATT, SNEGSKA (reference sequence). The CDR3 length is 13 residues. The chain's CDR3 is CSAPTGLGTEAFF. Written as DNA, the CDR3 is TGCAGTGCCCCGACAGGTTTGGGCACTGAAGCTTTCTTT.

This clonotype has a handful of counts. The chain carries TRBV2 and TRBJ2-7; TRBD2 agrees at 7 bases. The DNA end lines up better with TRBJ2-1; the J call may be wrong. This CDR3 contains 12 residues. The germline V gene has CDR1 SNHLY and CDR2 FYNNEI. CDR3 residues: CASRGTGGEQFF. Here the CDR3 DNA reads TGTGCCAGCAGGGGCACGGGGGGTGAGCAGTTCTTC.

The V gene is TRBV6-5, the J gene TRBJ2-3; D ambiguous. Deletions cut 2 bases from V and 0 bases from J, with 3 bases between. From germline, CDR1 is MNHEY and CDR2 SVGAGI. The CDR3 consists of 13 residues. CDR3 nucleotide sequence: TGTGCCAGCAGTTACCTTAGCACAGATACGCAGTATTTT. Its protein is CASSYLSTDTQYF.

The chain joins TRBV15 to TRBJ1-4; 9 nucleotides line up with TRBD1. The CDR3 consists of 15 residues. The germline V gene encodes CDR1 LNHNV and CDR2 YYDKDF (reference sequence). The junction had 6 bases not matched to a gene; V was cut back by 3 bases and J by 7 bases. CDR3 sequence (DNA): TGTGCCACCAGCAGCTCGGACAGGGGCAGTGAAAAACTGTTTTTT. It encodes CATSSSDRGSEKLFF.

The V and J genes are TRBV7-2 and TRBJ2-5; the match to TRBD2 covers 13 bases. The DNA matches TRBJ2-1 better at its end, which makes the J call doubtful. The CDR3 has 17 amino acids. Germline loops: CDR1 SGHTA, CDR2 FQGNSA. The CDR3 here is CASSLIELAGGGNEQFF. CDR3 sequence (DNA): TGTGCCAGCAGCCTGATCGAACTAGCGGGAGGGGGGAATGAGCAGTTCTTC.

Ten or more counts support this clonotype. V and J are TRBV19 and TRBJ2-5; D possibly corresponds to TRBD2 (6 bases). Trimming cost V 4 bases and J 1 base, with 13 bases left between them. The CDR3 loop spans 15 amino acids. The germline V gene encodes CDR1 LNHDA and CDR2 SQIVND (reference sequence). The CDR3 here is CASSTRRDGQETQYF. The CDR3 nucleotides are TGTGCCAGTAGTACTCGGCGGGACGGCCAAGAGACCCAGTACTTC.

About this clonotype: A much larger clone differs by one base, so this may be a read error. The rearrangement joins TRBV10-3 to TRBJ2-2; 8 bases fit TRBD1. V was clipped by 3 bases and J by 6 bases; unmatched bases: 6. This CDR3 region has 15 residues. Germline V gene lookup returns CDR1 ENHRY and CDR2 SYGVKD. In DNA form, the CDR3 reads TGTGCCATCAGTGACGGGACAGGTTTCGCCGGGGAGCTGTTTTTT. Translation: CAISDGTGFAGELFF.

In its sample, this clonotype was seen many times. This chain connects TRBV5-4 to TRBJ2-7, with TRBD2 identical over 10 bases. This CDR3 has 15 amino acids. Germline V gives CDR1 SGHNT, CDR2 YYREEE (reference sequence). V shed 0 bases and J 5 bases; nucleotides not matched to a gene: 5. CDR3 DNA sequence: TGTGCCAGCAGCTTGGGACTAGCGGGTACTGACGAGCAGTACTTC. It yields the protein CASSLGLAGTDEQYF.

This clonotype was counted many times. This chain links TRBV3-1 with TRBJ2-5; D is possibly TRBD1 (6 bases). The CDR3 loop spans 14 amino acids. The V and J ends lost 0 bases and 2 bases respectively, with 7 bases between them. The V gene's germline CDR1 is LGHDT and CDR2 YNNKEL (reference sequence). CDR3 DNA: TGTGCCAGCAGCCAAGATGACAGGCAAGAGACCCAGTACTTC. It codes for CASSQDDRQETQYF.

The rearrangement uses TRBV5-1 and TRBJ2-7, with D uncertain. This CDR3 contains 15 residues. Germline CDR1 reads SGHRS; CDR2 reads YFSETQ. Trimming took off 0 bases at V and 0 bases at J, with 10 bases between the two ends. In nucleotides, the CDR3 is TGCGCCAGCAGCTTGGATCCAGGCCCCTCCTACGAGCAGTACTTC. It is translated as CASSLDPGPSYEQYF.

The chain joins TRBV7-1 to TRBJ2-5; possible D gene TRBD1, 5 bases. TRBV7-1 is an open reading frame whose function is uncertain. The CDR3 totals 13 residues. Trimming cost V 5 bases and J 4 bases, with 11 bases left between them. The CDR3 loop is CASSTGFGETQYF. CDR3 bases: TGTGCCAGCAGCACAGGTTTTGGAGAGACCCAGTACTTC.

The chain carries TRBV5-1 and TRBJ2-5; 8 bases match TRBD2. This CDR3 comprises 16 residues. Germline CDR1 SGHRS, CDR2 YFSETQ. V shed 4 bases and J 4 bases; nucleotides not matched to a gene: 12. CDR3 sequence: CASSPVPGGPRETQYF. In DNA form, the CDR3 reads TGCGCCAGCAGCCCTGTCCCGGGAGGGCCACGAGAGACCCAGTACTTC.

The chain couples TRBV7-9 to TRBJ1-1, with D maybe TRBD1 (6 bases). The CDR3 extends over 16 amino acids. V lost 5 bases and J 3 bases, leaving 19 bases between the germline ends. CDR1 is SEHNR, CDR2 FQNEAQ, per germline (reference sequence). The CDR3 DNA follows: TGTGCCAGCAGCAGGGGGGACCTCGGATACGACACTGAAGCTTTCTTT. Encoded protein: CASSRGDLGYDTEAFF.

This clonotype has at least ten counts. The chain is built from TRBV10-3 and TRBJ2-7; a possible D gene is TRBD1 (5 bases). Trimming removed 3 bases from V and 5 bases from J, with 8 bases in between. This CDR3 contains 12 residues. The V gene's germline CDR1 is ENHRY and CDR2 SYGVKD. CDR3 sequence reads: CAISEGADEQYF. CDR3 DNA sequence: TGTGCCATCAGTGAAGGGGCGGACGAGCAGTACTTC.

This clonotype came up many times. The rearrangement joins TRBV11-2 to TRBJ1-3; possible D gene TRBD1, 5 bases. The V gene's germline CDR1 is SGHAT and CDR2 FQNNGV. V was shortened by 0 bases and J by 4 bases, with 13 bases between the two germline ends. The length of the CDR3 is 16 residues. Here the CDR3 reads CASSLDQPGTGNTIYF. The CDR3 coding sequence is TGTGCCAGCAGCTTAGATCAGCCGGGGACGGGAAACACCATATATTTT.

This chain uses TRBV7-3 with TRBJ1-2, with 7 bases fitting TRBD1. Germline-derived CDR1 and CDR2 are SGHTA and FQGTGA. This CDR3 spans 14 amino acids. The V and J ends lost 5 bases and 4 bases, in that order; junction bases with no gene match: 7. This chain's CDR3 is CASSTDRPTYGYTF. CDR3 in DNA: TGTGCCAGCAGCACGGACAGGCCGACCTATGGCTACACCTTC. Supplemented by reference TRBV7-3 and TRBJ1-2, the full variable domain reads GAGVSQTPSNKVTEKGKYVELRCDPISGHTALYWYRQSLGQGPEFLIYFQGTGAADDSGLPNDRFFAVRPEGSVSTLKIQRTERGDSAVYLCASSTDRPTYGYTFGSGTRLTVV.

V usage is TRBV29-1 and J usage is TRBJ1-1, with 10 bases identical to TRBD1. V shed 6 bases, J shed 3 bases, and the junction held 7 bases outside the gene matches. Germline assignment: CDR1 SQVTM and CDR2 ANQGSEA. The length of the CDR3 is 14 residues. The CDR3 bases are TGCAGCGTCTCCGACAGGGGGCGGGACACTGAAGCTTTCTTT. It codes for CSVSDRGRDTEAFF. Full variable domain (rest looked up from reference TRBV29-1 and TRBJ1-1): SAVISQKPSRDICQRGTSLTIQCQVDSQVTMMFWYRQQPGQSLTLIATANQGSEATYESGFVIDKFPISRPNLTFSTLTVSNMSPEDSSIYLCSVSDRGRDTEAFFGQGTRLTVV.

This clonotype was seen just once. An end of the junction differs from the germline gene, which may be a read error. The chain recombines TRBV20-1 with TRBJ2-5; 16 nucleotides align to TRBD2. The CDR3 consists of 17 residues. Per germline, CDR1 DFQATT and CDR2 SNEGSKA (reference sequence). CDR3 region: CSARGGTSGGAQKTQYF. DNA for the CDR3: TGCAGTGCTAGAGGCGGGACTAGCGGGGGGGCCCAAAAGACCCAGTACTTC.

This clonotype was detected ten times or more. V gene TRBV29-1 combines with J gene TRBJ1-4; 7 bases are shared with TRBD1. This CDR3 has 14 amino acids. The germline V gene has CDR1 SQVTM and CDR2 ANQGSEA. The V and J ends lost 6 bases and 7 bases, in that order; junction bases with no gene match: 11. The CDR3 DNA reads TGCAGCGTAAGGACAGGTGAATCGCCTGAAAAACTGTTTTTT. It specifies CSVRTGESPEKLFF. The full variable domain, in which reference TRBV29-1 and TRBJ1-4 provide the parts outside the CDR3, is SAVISQKPSRDICQRGTSLTIQCQVDSQVTMMFWYRQQPGQSLTLIATANQGSEATYESGFVIDKFPISRPNLTFSTLTVSNMSPEDSSIYLCSVRTGESPEKLFFGSGTQLSVL.

The gene calls are TRBV2 and TRBJ1-6, with TRBD1 matching over 11 bases. There are 16 residues in the CDR3. The J segment lost 9 bases and the V segment lost 2 bases, leaving 6 bases of the junction unmatched. Per germline, CDR1 SNHLY and CDR2 FYNNEI. The CDR3 spells CASSELSGTGGSPLHF. The CDR3 region has the DNA TGTGCCAGCAGTGAACTTTCCGGGACAGGGGGTTCACCCCTCCACTTT.

Points on this clonotype: A single base separates this from a much larger clone, so it may be a read error. It is likely a read error, because the conserved phenylalanine at the end of the CDR3 is missing. The J gene is TRBJ1-5, the V gene TRBV20-1, with TRBD1 identical over 7 bases. The CDR3 is made up of 17 amino acids. V was pared by 3 bases and J by 5 bases, with 16 bases of the junction left unmatched. Germline CDR1 and CDR2: DFQATT and SNEGSKA (reference sequence). Written as DNA, the CDR3 is TGCAGTGCTAGTGATTTAGAGGGACAGATGGTCTATCAGCCCCAGCATCTT. Amino acid sequence: CSASDLEGQMVYQPQHL.

Note on this clonotype: A junction boundary mismatches the germline segment, possibly from a read error. The chain uses TRBV7-9 and TRBJ2-2; D is uncertain. The DNA end favors TRBJ1-1, so the J call may be wrong. Germline V gene lookup returns CDR1 SEHNR and CDR2 FQNEAQ (reference sequence). This CDR3 is 16 amino acids long. The CDR3 spells CASSDGVLVSHTEAFF. In nucleotides, the CDR3 is TGTGCCAGCAGCGACGGGGTCTTAGTTAGTCACACTGAGGCTTTCTTT.

The table lists this clonotype with many counts. The chain recombines TRBV29-1 with TRBJ2-7; 10 bases line up with TRBD2. The germline CDR1 and CDR2 sequences are SQVTM and ANQGSEA. Trimming at V came to 2 bases and at J to 11 bases, leaving 6 bases not matched to a gene. The length of the CDR3 is 12 residues. This CDR3 is CSVEKAGGPKYF. The CDR3 DNA reads TGCAGCGTTGAAAAAGCGGGAGGGCCAAAGTACTTC.

The chain is built from TRBV10-3 and TRBJ2-7; TRBD1 matches at 7 bases. CDR1 ENHRY and CDR2 SYGVKD come from the germline V gene. The junction had 11 bases not matched to a gene; V was cut back by 10 bases and J by 5 bases. The CDR3 loop spans 13 amino acids. CDR3 in amino acids: CATQQGTSHEQYF. The CDR3 coding sequence is TGTGCCACGCAACAGGGGACCTCACACGAGCAGTACTTC.

The chain carries TRBV7-9 and TRBJ2-4; tentative D call: TRBD2 (5 bases). The V and J ends lost 5 bases and 8 bases respectively, with 16 bases between them. Germline CDR1 and CDR2: SEHNR and FQNEAQ (reference sequence). This CDR3 spans 14 amino acids. The CDR3 DNA reads TGTGCCAGCAGCCCGCGGTCGGGGTGGCACATTCAGTACTTC. This gives the protein CASSPRSGWHIQYF.